The entry below describes one T cell receptor (beta chain). The sample belongs to a study of blood T cell repertoires in COVID-19. The data were produced by immunoSEQ multiplex PCR, yet TCRdb's version contains in-frame clones alone and is incomplete. The sample has approximately 150,000 clones; 80% to 90% are singletons. With V trimmed by 6 bases and J by 6 bases, 8 bases remained unmatched. This CDR3 has 15 residues. The germline V gene encodes CDR1 MNHNY and CDR2 SVGAGI (reference sequence). The clonotype comes from a man between 65 and 85 years old with acute or convalescent COVID-19. Sequencing was performed on peripheral blood. This chain joins TRBV6-6 and TRBJ1-1, with TRBD1 matching 12 bases. Written as DNA, the CDR3 is TGTGCCAGCAGCGTACCGGGACAGGGGGCCCCTGAAGCTTTCTTT. The encoded protein is CASSVPGQGAPEAFF.